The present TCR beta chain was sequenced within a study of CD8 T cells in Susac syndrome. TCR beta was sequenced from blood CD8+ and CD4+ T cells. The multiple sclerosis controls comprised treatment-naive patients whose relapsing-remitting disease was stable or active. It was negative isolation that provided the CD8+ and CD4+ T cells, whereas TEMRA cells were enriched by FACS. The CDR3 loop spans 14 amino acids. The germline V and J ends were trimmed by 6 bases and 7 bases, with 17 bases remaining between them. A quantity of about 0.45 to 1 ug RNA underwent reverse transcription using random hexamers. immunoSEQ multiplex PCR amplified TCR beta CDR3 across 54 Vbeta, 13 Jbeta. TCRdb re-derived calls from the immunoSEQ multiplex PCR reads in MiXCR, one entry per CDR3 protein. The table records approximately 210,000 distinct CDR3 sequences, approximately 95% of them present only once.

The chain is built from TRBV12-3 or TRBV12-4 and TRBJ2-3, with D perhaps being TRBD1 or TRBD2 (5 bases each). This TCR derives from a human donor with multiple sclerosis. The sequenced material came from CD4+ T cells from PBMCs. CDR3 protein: CASSRDAFIYTQYF. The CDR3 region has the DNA TGTGCCAGCAGCCGGGACGCATTTATATATACGCAGTATTTT.